A single sample gave rise to the 9 T cell receptor beta chains below, sequenced in a study of blood T cell repertoires in COVID-19. The assay was immunoSEQ multiplex PCR, and TCRdb's table has in-frame clones only and misses some. The sample lists around 170,000 clones, less than 90% seen once, with 7% in the top ten. Sequenced: PBMCs or T cells enriched from blood (not recorded which). The origin of the receptors is a woman between 45 and 65 years old who had recovered from COVID-19.

The chain recombines TRBV6-2 or TRBV6-3 with TRBJ2-7; 14 bases are shared with TRBD2. The ends lost 5 bases at V and 3 bases at J; junction bases unmatched: 3. This CDR3 comprises 15 residues. Looked up from germline, CDR1 is MNHEY and CDR2 is SVGEGT. This CDR3 is CASSETSGRVYEQYF. The CDR3 nucleotides read TGTGCCAGCAGTGAGACTAGCGGGAGGGTCTACGAGCAGTACTTC.

The J gene is TRBJ2-7, the V gene TRBV30; 7 bases agree with TRBD1. Germline V gene data show CDR1 as GTSNPN and CDR2 as SVGIG (reference sequence). The CDR3 runs to 14 residues. V lost 5 bases, J lost 2 bases, and 9 bases stayed unmatched. In nucleotides, the CDR3 is TGTGCCTGGCGCTCCGGGACAGCCCCCTACGAGCAGTACTTC. Residues: CAWRSGTAPYEQYF.

V and J are TRBV12-3 or TRBV12-4 and TRBJ1-1; tentative D call: TRBD1 (6 bases). This CDR3 spans 13 amino acids. The germline V and J ends were trimmed by 5 bases and 0 bases, with 7 bases remaining between them. DNA for the CDR3: TGTGCCAGCAGTGGACAGCTGAACACTGAAGCTTTCTTT. Translated, it gives CASSGQLNTEAFF.

V usage is TRBV29-1 and J usage is TRBJ2-1; 7 bases fit TRBD2. The V segment lost 3 bases and the J segment 2 bases; nucleotides outside the gene matches: 4. The CDR3 extends over 14 amino acids. Germline CDR1 reads SQVTM; CDR2 reads ANQGSEA. Written as DNA, the CDR3 is TGCAGCGTTGAGGCGGGAGTACCCTACAATGAGCAGTTCTTC. Its protein is CSVEAGVPYNEQFF.

The chain joins TRBV30 to TRBJ1-3; no clear D. CDR3 length: 15 residues. The germline gives CDR1 GTSNPN, CDR2 SVGIG (reference sequence). V was cut by 1 base and J by 0 bases, with 10 bases left in between. CDR3 protein: CAWSAELFSGNTIYF. CDR3 DNA: TGTGCCTGGAGTGCGGAGCTTTTCTCTGGAAACACCATATATTTT.

This clone occurred a few times. The V gene is TRBV5-6, the J gene TRBJ1-1, with D possibly matching TRBD1 (5 bases). V lost 3 bases and J lost 1, with 16 bases in between. The CDR3 totals 16 residues. The germline V gene has CDR1 SGHDT and CDR2 YYEEEE. The CDR3 spells CASSSPRLGGNTEAFF. CDR3 nucleotide sequence: TGTGCCAGCAGCTCCCCGAGGTTGGGGGGGAACACTGAAGCTTTCTTT.

The chain carries TRBV19 and TRBJ2-7, with D tentatively TRBD1 (6 bases). This CDR3 is 14 amino acids long. Trimming left V 6 bases short and J 6 bases short, with 18 bases between. Per the germline V gene, CDR1 is LNHDA and CDR2 is SQIVND (reference sequence). CDR3 amino acids: CASRTSGTIIEQYF. The CDR3 DNA follows: TGTGCCAGTAGGACTTCCGGGACAATTATCGAGCAGTACTTC.

This chain links TRBV6-1 with TRBJ1-1; D remains ambiguous. The germline V gene has CDR1 MNHNS and CDR2 SASEGT. The CDR3 extends over 16 amino acids. V gave up 0 bases and J gave up 10 bases, with 21 bases separating them. In DNA, the CDR3 is TGTGCCAGCAGTGAAGCGCCCAGGCAGAAGCCCCTGGGAGCTTTCTTT. As protein: CASSEAPRQKPLGAFF.

V is TRBV6-1 and J is TRBJ1-4, with 7 bases that match TRBD1. There are 16 residues in the CDR3. Per the germline V gene, CDR1 is MNHNS and CDR2 is SASEGT. V lost 0 bases and J lost 3; bases outside the gene matches: 4. The CDR3 bases are TGTGCCAGCAGTGAAGCGTTCGGGACAGCTAATGAAAAACTGTTTTTT. It yields the protein CASSEAFGTANEKLFF.